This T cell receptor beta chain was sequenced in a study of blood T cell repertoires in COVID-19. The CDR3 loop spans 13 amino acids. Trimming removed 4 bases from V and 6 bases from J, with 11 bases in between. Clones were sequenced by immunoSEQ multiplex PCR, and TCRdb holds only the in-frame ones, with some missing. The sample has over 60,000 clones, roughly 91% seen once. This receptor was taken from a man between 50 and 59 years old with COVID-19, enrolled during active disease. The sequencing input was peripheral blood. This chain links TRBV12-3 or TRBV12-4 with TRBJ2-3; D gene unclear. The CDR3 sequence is CASSSPGVDTQYF. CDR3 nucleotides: TGTGCCAGCAGTTCCCCCGGTGTGGATACGCAGTATTTT.